What follows are 18 T cell receptor beta chains derived from one specimen sequenced in a study of blood T cell repertoires in COVID-19. Sequenced by immunoSEQ multiplex PCR; TCRdb stores in-frame clones only, minus some. The sample consists of around 63,000 clones, around 81% of them appearing once. Material for sequencing was peripheral blood. These receptors were taken from a man in his sixties with acute or convalescent COVID-19.

The gene calls are TRBV9 and TRBJ1-1; D unclear. From germline, CDR1 is SGDLS and CDR2 YYNGEE. The CDR3 sequence is 13 residues long. V dropped 3 bases and J dropped 3 bases, with 9 bases sitting between them. The DNA of the CDR3 is TGTGCCAGCAGCGGAGCGGGCCACACTGAAGCTTTCTTT. Amino acids: CASSGAGHTEAFF.

For this clone: A read error may account for a junction end that differs from germline. The V and J genes are TRBV19 and TRBJ2-7; D is unresolved. In germline, CDR1 is LNHDA, CDR2 SQIVND (reference sequence). This CDR3 contains 14 residues. Here the CDR3 DNA reads TGTGCCAGTACCCAGCGAATTACATCCTCCGAGCAGTACTTC. This sequence encodes CASTQRITSSEQYF.

Only a few counts were recorded for this clone. This chain uses TRBV11-3 with TRBJ2-5, with 10 bases matching TRBD2. This CDR3 region has 17 residues. In germline, CDR1 is SGHNT, CDR2 YENEEA. V lost 0 bases and J lost 5; bases outside the gene matches: 9. CDR3 in DNA: TGTGCCAGCAGCTTAGATACGTTAGCGGGGGGAGGGGAGACCCAGTACTTC. This encodes CASSLDTLAGGGETQYF.

The chain uses TRBV29-1 and TRBJ2-1, with 7 bases fitting TRBD2. The CDR3 length is 12 residues. Germline trimming cut 4 bases from V and 4 bases from J; bases unmatched to any gene: 1. Per the germline V gene, CDR1 is SQVTM and CDR2 is ANQGSEA. The CDR3 DNA reads as TGCAGCGTTGTGCGGGGGTACAATGAGCAGTTCTTC. It encodes CSVVRGYNEQFF.

This clone was seen only a few times. The chain uses TRBV29-1 and TRBJ2-1; no firm D call. The CDR3 covers 15 residues. V lost 3 bases, J lost 5 bases, and 17 bases lay in between. From germline, CDR1 is SQVTM and CDR2 ANQGSEA. CDR3 coding DNA: TGCAGCGTTGATATAGGCTTCAAAAGCGACAATGAGCAGTTCTTC. Translation: CSVDIGFKSDNEQFF.

The chain joins TRBV6-5 to TRBJ1-2, with D hard to call. CDR1 MNHEY and CDR2 SVGAGI come from the germline V gene. The CDR3 sequence is 12 residues long. The V and J ends lost 10 bases and 3 bases respectively, with 12 bases between them. CDR3: CATTAQYYGYTF. The DNA for the CDR3 is TGTGCCACCACGGCACAGTACTATGGCTACACCTTC.

This clone turned up a few times. The CDR3 spells CASGWTGNTGELFF. The CDR3 DNA is TGTGCTAGTGGTTGGACAGGGAACACCGGGGAGCTGTTTTTT. V usage is TRBV12-5 and J usage is TRBJ2-2, with 7 bases fitting TRBD1. V shed 4 bases, J shed 1 base, and the junction held 0 bases outside the gene matches. CDR1 and CDR2 (germline): LGHNT, FRNRAP. The CDR3 covers 14 residues.

J is TRBJ2-1 and V is TRBV24-1; D is undetermined. CDR3 size: 13 residues. Germline loops: CDR1 KGHDR, CDR2 SFDVKD. Trimming removed 2 bases from V and 4 bases from J, with 5 bases in between. The CDR3: CATSDSSYNEQFF. DNA for the CDR3: TGTGCCACCAGTGATTCCTCTTACAATGAGCAGTTCTTC.

The table lists this clone with a count of one. The chain couples TRBV28 to TRBJ2-7, with 10 bases lining up with TRBD1. Germline assignment: CDR1 MDHEN and CDR2 SYDVKM. V shed 5 bases, J shed 7 bases, and the junction held 8 bases outside the gene matches. The CDR3 loop spans 14 amino acids. In DNA form, the CDR3 reads TGTGCCAGCAGTCCCCCAGGGACAGGGGCTGAGCAGTACTTC. Its translation is CASSPPGTGAEQYF.

The chain combines TRBV27 with TRBJ1-1; 10 bases align to TRBD1. The V gene end was trimmed by 5 bases and the J gene end by 1 base; junction bases not matched to a gene: 7. Germline values: CDR1 MNHEY, CDR2 SMNVEV (reference sequence). The CDR3 totals 16 residues. CDR3 DNA sequence: TGTGCCAGCAGTCCTCTCCGACAGGGGGCGAACACTGAAGCTTTCTTT. Its protein is CASSPLRQGANTEAFF.

The genes are TRBV28 and TRBJ1-6, with D possibly matching TRBD1 (6 bases). Germline V gene data show CDR1 as MDHEN and CDR2 as SYDVKM. V was clipped by 3 bases and J by 1 base, with 10 bases between them. This CDR3 comprises 16 residues. For the CDR3, the DNA is TGTGCCAGCAGTTTGATACAGGGTTCCTATAATTCACCCCTCCACTTT. Translated, it gives CASSLIQGSYNSPLHF.

The rearrangement uses TRBV4-2 and TRBJ1-1; tentatively, D is TRBD1 (5 bases). CDR1 and CDR2 from the germline V gene are LGHNA and YNFKEQ. Between the trimmed V and J ends, which lost 7 bases and 1 base, there was a span of 19 bases. The CDR3 extends over 16 amino acids. In DNA, the CDR3 is TGTGCCAGCAAACACCCGGAAACAGGTCGGAACACTGAAGCTTTCTTT. As protein: CASKHPETGRNTEAFF.

The chain is built from TRBV30 and TRBJ1-5, with a weak D call TRBD1 (6 bases). CDR1 and CDR2 from the germline V gene are GTSNPN and SVGIG (reference sequence). The CDR3 loop spans 15 amino acids. With 8 bases removed from V and 5 bases from J, the gap between germline ends came to 22 bases. CDR3: CAGWTVRGADQPQHF. CDR3 sequence (DNA): TGTGCCGGGTGGACAGTAAGGGGCGCAGATCAGCCCCAGCATTTT.

The chain couples TRBV9 to TRBJ1-1; D remains unclear. The CDR3 is made up of 13 amino acids. The V gene lost 2 bases and the J gene lost 1 base, with 6 bases spanning the gap. From germline, CDR1 is SGDLS and CDR2 YYNGEE. This CDR3 is CASSVIENTEAFF. Here the CDR3 DNA reads TGTGCCAGCAGCGTCATAGAGAACACTGAAGCTTTCTTT.

This sequence joins TRBV24-1 and TRBJ2-2; 9 bases map to TRBD1. Germline loops: CDR1 KGHDR, CDR2 SFDVKD. Trimming cost V 3 bases and J 6 bases; bases outside gene matches: 7. The CDR3 has 16 residues. DNA of the CDR3: TGTGCCACCAGTGATACCGGACAGGGGAGGGCCGGGGAGCTGTTTTTT. This gives the protein CATSDTGQGRAGELFF.

The chain recombines TRBV6-5 with TRBJ2-5, with D possibly being TRBD1 (5 bases). V shed 5 bases and J shed 5 bases, with 15 bases lying between them. The CDR3 sequence is 14 residues long. Germline CDR1 reads MNHEY; CDR2 reads SVGAGI. The CDR3 DNA reads as TGTGCCAGCAGTCCCGGACAAGCAGGGGAGACCCAGTACTTC. It specifies CASSPGQAGETQYF.

V is TRBV5-8 and J is TRBJ2-2, with D unresolved. V lost 2 bases and J 2 bases, leaving 10 bases between the germline ends. The CDR3 has 15 amino acids. Germline assignment: CDR1 SGHTS and CDR2 YDEGEE. Here the CDR3 reads CASSLISLNTGELFF. As DNA, the CDR3 is TGTGCCAGCAGCTTAATATCACTTAACACCGGGGAGCTGTTTTTT.

The chain couples TRBV11-2 to TRBJ2-5; TRBD1 might be the D (6 bases). The length of the CDR3 is 14 residues. V lost 2 bases, J lost 5 bases, and 12 bases lay in between. The germline gives CDR1 SGHAT, CDR2 FQNNGV. The CDR3, as DNA: TGTGCCAGCAGCTTATTTTCAGGGGAGGAGACCCAGTACTTC. The encoded protein is CASSLFSGEETQYF.